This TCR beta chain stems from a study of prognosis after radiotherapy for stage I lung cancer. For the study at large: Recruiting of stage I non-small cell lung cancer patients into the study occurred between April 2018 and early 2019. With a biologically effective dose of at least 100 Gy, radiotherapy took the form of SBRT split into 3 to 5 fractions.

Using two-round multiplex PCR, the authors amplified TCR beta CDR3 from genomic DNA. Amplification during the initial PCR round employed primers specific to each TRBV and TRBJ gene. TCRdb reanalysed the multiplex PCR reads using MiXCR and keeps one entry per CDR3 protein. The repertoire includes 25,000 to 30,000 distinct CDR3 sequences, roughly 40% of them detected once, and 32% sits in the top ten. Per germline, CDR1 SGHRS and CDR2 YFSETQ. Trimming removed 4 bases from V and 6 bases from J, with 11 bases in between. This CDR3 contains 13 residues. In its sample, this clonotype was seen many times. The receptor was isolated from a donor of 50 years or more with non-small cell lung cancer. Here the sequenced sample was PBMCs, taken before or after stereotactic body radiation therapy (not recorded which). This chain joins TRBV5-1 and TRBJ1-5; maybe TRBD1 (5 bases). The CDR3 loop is CASSHDGGQPQHF. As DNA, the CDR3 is TGCGCCAGCAGCCATGATGGGGGTCAGCCCCAGCATTTT. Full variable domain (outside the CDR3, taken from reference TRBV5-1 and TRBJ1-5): KAGVTQTPRYLIKTRGQQVTLSCSPISGHRSVSWYQQTPGQGLQFLFEYFSETQRNKGNFPGRFSGRQFSNSRSEMNVSTLELGDSALYLCASSHDGGQPQHFGDGTRLSIL.